The 21 T cell receptor beta chains listed next were all sequenced from one sample in a study of blood T cells in healthy people across ages. Primed by a sample-barcoded 5' primer and a J-beta primer mix, a second PCR proceeded for roughly 7 to 12 cycles. TCRdb re-analysed the 5' RACE reads in MiXCR, keeping a single row per CDR3 protein. This table has around 780,000 distinct CDR3 sequences, more than 55% appearing once. Source material: blood. The origin of the receptors is a man aged 35 to 55 in good health.

This rearrangement joins TRBV5-1 to TRBJ2-1; tentatively, D is TRBD2 (6 bases). The J call is doubtful: the DNA matches TRBJ2-7 better. The CDR3 totals 17 residues. Germline CDR1 is SGHRS and CDR2 is YFSETQ. The CDR3 region is CASSFRGREAGYNEQYF. In nucleotides, the CDR3 is TGCGCCAGCAGCTTTAGGGGTAGGGAGGCGGGGTACAATGAGCAGTACTTC.

This clonotype was observed many times. The genes are TRBV15 and TRBJ2-2; a weak D match, TRBD1 (6 bases). The V end lost 1 base, the J end lost 5 bases, and 14 bases lay between the germline ends. The length of the CDR3 is 16 residues. Per the germline V gene, CDR1 is LNHNV and CDR2 is YYDKDF (reference sequence). The CDR3 sequence: CATSRGVQGDTGELFF. The CDR3 DNA reads TGTGCCACCAGCAGAGGTGTACAGGGAGATACCGGGGAGCTGTTTTTT.

V gene TRBV9 combines with J gene TRBJ1-2; a weak D match, TRBD1 (5 bases). V lost 6 bases and J 4 bases, leaving 22 bases between the germline ends. Germline CDR1 is SGDLS and CDR2 is YYNGEE. The CDR3 contains 16 residues. This CDR3 reads CASTLGEGQRFYGYTF. CDR3 sequence (DNA): TGTGCCAGCACCTTAGGGGAGGGCCAACGCTTCTATGGCTACACCTTC.

J is TRBJ2-3 and V is TRBV5-4; TRBD2 matches at 8 bases. V trimming: 0 bases; J trimming: 3 bases; junction bases outside the gene matches: 9. This CDR3 spans 17 amino acids. Per germline, CDR1 SGHNT and CDR2 YYREEE (reference sequence). DNA of the CDR3: TGTGCCAGCAGCTTGGGGAGGCGGGGGGCCAGTACAGATACGCAGTATTTT. Its protein product is CASSLGRRGASTDTQYF.

The chain has TRBV20-1 and TRBJ2-5, with no clear D. CDR1 and CDR2 (germline): DFQATT, SNEGSKA (reference sequence). CDR3 length: 12 residues. V was pared by 0 bases and J by 5 bases, with 7 bases between. CDR3 amino acids: CSARDDRETQYF. In DNA form, the CDR3 reads TGCAGTGCTAGAGATGATCGGGAGACCCAGTACTTC.

Concerning this clonotype: At one end the junction does not follow the germline gene, possibly because of a read error. This chain connects TRBV5-1 to TRBJ2-1, with no clear D. The length of the CDR3 is 12 residues. The germline V gene encodes CDR1 SGHRS and CDR2 YFSETQ. The CDR3, as DNA: TGCACCAGCACGCCGGGTCCCACGGAGCAGTTCTTC. It yields the protein CTSTPGPTEQFF.

The chain couples TRBV20-1 to TRBJ2-3, with a possible D match to TRBD2 (6 bases). CDR1 and CDR2 (germline): DFQATT, SNEGSKA (reference sequence). This CDR3 has 14 amino acids. V lost 5 bases, J lost 4 bases, and 16 bases lay in between. The CDR3, as DNA: TGCAGTGCTCAGGCGGGGTTTGGGGCAGATACGCAGTATTTT. This translates into CSAQAGFGADTQYF.

This clonotype was detected ten times or more. This sequence joins TRBV6-1 and TRBJ2-4, with 8 nucleotides matching TRBD1. V gave up 4 bases and J gave up 6 bases; unmatched junction bases: 2. The CDR3 runs to 13 residues. Looked up from germline, CDR1 is MNHNS and CDR2 is SASEGT. The DNA of the CDR3 is TGTGCCAGCAGTGCTGACAGGGGAAACATTCAGTACTTC. As protein: CASSADRGNIQYF.

This clonotype appeared once. V gene TRBV29-1 combines with J gene TRBJ2-1, with 7 positions matching TRBD2. The germline gives CDR1 SQVTM, CDR2 ANQGSEA. This CDR3 comprises 16 residues. Losses at the gene ends were 4 bases for V and 9 bases for J; bases not matched to a gene: 18. The CDR3 nucleotides read TGCAGCGTTGCCTTGACCGTATTAGCGGGTGCAGGTGAGCAGTTCTTC. This codes for CSVALTVLAGAGEQFF.

The CDR3 coding sequence is TGTGCCAGCAAGATCACGGGTGACTATGGCTACACCTTC. It specifies CASKITGDYGYTF. The chain carries TRBV27 and TRBJ1-2; no clear D gene. The CDR3 consists of 13 residues. Trimming cost V 7 bases and J 3 bases, with 12 bases left between them. Looked up from germline, CDR1 is MNHEY and CDR2 is SMNVEV (reference sequence).

This clonotype has a count of ten or more. The chain carries TRBV24-1 and TRBJ2-1, with 7 bases identical to TRBD1. The CDR3 totals 16 residues. In germline, CDR1 is KGHDR, CDR2 SFDVKD. J was trimmed by 4 bases and V by 3 bases; bases with no gene match: 8. Here the CDR3 reads CATSDPATGIYNEQFF. CDR3 in DNA: TGTGCCACCAGTGATCCAGCGACAGGGATTTACAATGAGCAGTTCTTC.

A few counts support this clonotype. This chain joins TRBV9 and TRBJ2-1, with 7 bases that match TRBD1. This CDR3 region has 17 residues. The germline gives CDR1 SGDLS, CDR2 YYNGEE. V was pared by 4 bases and J by 8 bases, with 18 bases of the junction left unmatched. The CDR3 coding sequence is TGTGCCAGCAGCTCCCGCGGACAGGTCGCCGGAGGTTATGAGCAGTTCTTC. Translation: CASSSRGQVAGGYEQFF. Complete variable domain (other parts from reference TRBV9 and TRBJ2-1): DSGVTQTPKHLITATGQRVTLRCSPRSGDLSVYWYQQSLDQGLQFLIQYYNGEERAKGNILERFSAQQFPDLHSELNLSSLELGDSALYFCASSSRGQVAGGYEQFFGPGTRLTVL.

This chain connects TRBV27 to TRBJ2-5, with 14 bases lining up with TRBD2. The end of the DNA is better explained by TRBJ2-7, so the J call may be wrong. The germline gives CDR1 MNHEY, CDR2 SMNVEV (reference sequence). The CDR3 is made up of 19 amino acids. The CDR3 coding sequence is TGTGCCAGCAGTTTGGGGACTAGCGGGAGTAGCCGGGTCCGGGGCGAGCAGTACTTC. Translating it yields CASSLGTSGSSRVRGEQYF.

The V call is TRBV2, the J call TRBJ1-4; maybe TRBD1 (6 bases). The CDR3 spans 14 residues. CDR1 is SNHLY, CDR2 FYNNEI, per germline. Trimming stripped 7 bases from V and 5 bases from J, with 14 bases between. The CDR3 sequence is CASTGEGGNEKLFF. CDR3 DNA: TGTGCCAGCACCGGTGAGGGGGGAAATGAAAAACTGTTTTTT.

The chain uses TRBV30 and TRBJ1-2; D gene ambiguous. Between the trimmed V and J ends, which lost 2 bases and 4 bases, there was a span of 5 bases. Germline loops: CDR1 GTSNPN, CDR2 SVGIG (reference sequence). The CDR3 is made up of 11 amino acids. CDR3 loop: CAWSPSYGYTF. The CDR3 nucleotides read TGTGCCTGGAGTCCTTCCTATGGCTACACCTTC.

In its sample, this clonotype was seen many times. J is TRBJ2-1 and V is TRBV7-9; no firm D call. This CDR3 is built from 14 residues. The germline V gene encodes CDR1 SEHNR and CDR2 FQNEAQ (reference sequence). Trimming removed 4 bases at V and 1 base at J, with 8 bases between. The CDR3 nucleotides read TGTGCCAGCAGCTCAACTTATTCCTACAATGAGCAGTTCTTC. Encoded protein: CASSSTYSYNEQFF.

This clonotype was detected once. The junction does not match germline at one end; this may be a read error. CDR3: CASSDSLAIYEQYF. For the CDR3, the DNA is TGTGCCAGCAGTGACTCACTAGCGATCTACGAGCAGTACTTC. The chain recombines TRBV6-2 or TRBV6-3 with TRBJ2-7; 7 positions match TRBD2. This CDR3 has 14 amino acids. Looked up from germline, CDR1 is MNHEY and CDR2 is SVGEGT.

As DNA, the CDR3 is TGCGCCAGCAGCCCCGTACAAGACAACGCCGGGGAGCTGTTTTTT. This gives the protein CASSPVQDNAGELFF. The chain uses TRBV5-1 and TRBJ2-2; no definite D call. V gave up 4 bases and J gave up 6 bases, with 16 bases separating them. CDR1 is SGHRS and CDR2 is YFSETQ in the germline V gene. The CDR3 is made up of 15 amino acids.

This clonotype was recorded many times. This chain connects TRBV7-6 to TRBJ2-3, with no clear D. The CDR3 is made up of 16 amino acids. Germline CDR1 reads SGHVS; CDR2 reads FNYEAQ. Trimming removed 0 bases at V and 1 base at J, with 11 bases between. Here the CDR3 reads CASSLAGSRRTDTQYF. The DNA for the CDR3 is TGTGCCAGCAGCTTAGCGGGGTCGCGGCGCACAGATACGCAGTATTTT.

The V gene is TRBV28, the J gene TRBJ1-4; 7 bases fit TRBD1. The V segment lost 1 base and the J segment 4 bases; nucleotides outside the gene matches: 15. The CDR3 is made up of 19 amino acids. Germline loops: CDR1 MDHEN, CDR2 SYDVKM. The CDR3 is CASSLFGQAVLALNEKLFF. In DNA, the CDR3 is TGTGCCAGCAGTTTATTCGGACAGGCTGTTCTGGCGCTTAATGAAAAACTGTTTTTT. The whole variable domain, filled in from reference TRBV28 and TRBJ1-4, reads DVKVTQSSRYLVKRTGEKVFLECVQDMDHENMFWYRQDPGLGLRLIYFSYDVKMKEKGDIPEGYSVSREKKERFSLILESASTNQTSMYLCASSLFGQAVLALNEKLFFGSGTQLSVL.

This chain connects TRBV12-3 or TRBV12-4 to TRBJ1-6; TRBD1 matches 8 bases. The CDR3 is 14 amino acids. V dropped 7 bases and J dropped 7; count of bases not matched to a gene: 6. CDR3 in DNA: TGTGCCAGCATCCTGACAGGGGCAAATTCACCCCTCCACTTT. It specifies CASILTGANSPLHF.